The 28 T cell receptor beta chains below come from one sample, sequenced in a study of liver allograft versus peripheral blood T cells. The overall study: Comparisons were made between T cell receptor repertoires found in transplanted livers and those circulating in recipients' peripheral blood.

In TCRdb, the reads were re-called with MiXCR into one record per CDR3 protein. This sample yields about 13,000 distinct CDR3 sequences, of which approximately 17% are seen a single time; roughly an eighth belongs to the top ten. The origin of the receptors is a human patient who had a liver transplant. Some T cells here may be from the graft donor.

This clonotype was detected ten times or more. The chain combines TRBV15 with TRBJ1-6; a weak D match, TRBD1 (6 bases). Germline V gives CDR1 LNHNV, CDR2 YYDKDF (reference sequence). The CDR3 extends over 15 amino acids. The V end lost 1 base, the J end lost 8 bases, and 12 bases lay between the germline ends. CDR3: CATSRGTVLDSPLHF. DNA for the CDR3: TGTGCCACCAGCAGAGGGACAGTTTTGGATTCACCCCTCCACTTT.

This clonotype came up many times. This rearrangement joins TRBV27 to TRBJ1-1, with TRBD1 matching over 9 bases. The CDR3 consists of 15 residues. The germline V gene encodes CDR1 MNHEY and CDR2 SMNVEV (reference sequence). V trimming: 5 bases; J trimming: 0 bases; junction bases outside the gene matches: 4. As DNA, the CDR3 is TGTGCCAGCAGTCCCTGGGACAGGGTGAACACTGAAGCTTTCTTT. It is translated as CASSPWDRVNTEAFF.

The table lists this clonotype with a few counts. The chain combines TRBV19 with TRBJ1-1; TRBD1 aligns across 10 bases. Trimming cost V 6 bases and J 5 bases; bases outside gene matches: 6. The CDR3 length is 14 residues. Per germline, CDR1 LNHDA and CDR2 SQIVND (reference sequence). This CDR3 reads CASSPTGGGTEAFF. The CDR3 DNA reads TGTGCCAGTAGCCCGACAGGGGGCGGGACTGAAGCTTTCTTT.

Of note for this clonotype: The junction differs from germline at one of its ends, possibly a read error. J is TRBJ1-5 and V is TRBV18; 11 bases line up with TRBD1. The CDR3 length is 15 residues. Germline V lookup: CDR1 KGHSH, CDR2 LQKENI. CDR3 in amino acids: CTSSPGQGAGQPQHF. CDR3 coding DNA: TGTACCAGCTCACCAGGACAGGGGGCAGGTCAGCCCCAGCATTTT.

This clonotype is labeled medium-sized. The chain recombines TRBV10-3 with TRBJ2-2; TRBD1 matches at 7 bases. V was pared by 10 bases and J by 1 base, with 0 bases of the junction left unmatched. Germline V gene sequence: CDR1 ENHRY, CDR2 SYGVKD. The CDR3 spans 12 residues. The CDR3 DNA reads TGTGCCACAGGGGGGAACACCGGGGAGCTGTTTTTT. It specifies CATGGNTGELFF.

This clonotype is medium-sized. This chain connects TRBV6-2 or TRBV6-3 to TRBJ1-6; unclear D gene. The CDR3 is 16 residues long. V gave up 6 bases and J gave up 9 bases, with 21 bases separating them. CDR1 is MNHEY, CDR2 SVGEGT, per germline. The CDR3 here is CASRFGGLESRSPLHF. DNA of the CDR3: TGTGCCAGCAGATTCGGCGGACTTGAAAGCCGTTCACCCCTCCACTTT.

This chain links TRBV11-2 with TRBJ2-2; 7 bases fit TRBD1. J lost 6 bases, V lost 5 bases, and 9 bases had no gene match. CDR3 length: 15 residues. Per germline, CDR1 SGHAT and CDR2 FQNNGV. The CDR3 nucleotides are TGTGCCAGCAGCACCAACAGGGGAAGGGCCGGGGAGCTGTTTTTT. Translation gives CASSTNRGRAGELFF.

CDR3 loop: CASSQDGGYNEQFF. The CDR3 nucleotides read TGTGCCAGCAGCCAAGATGGGGGCTACAATGAGCAGTTCTTC. This rearrangement joins TRBV3-2 to TRBJ2-1; no DNA check was done on the table's D call, TRBD1. TRBV3-2 is tagged as a pseudogene. CDR3 length equals 14 residues.

This clonotype was seen once. The chain couples TRBV12-3 or TRBV12-4 to TRBJ2-1; D perhaps matches TRBD1 (5 bases). V lost 6 bases, J lost 0 bases, and 18 bases lay in between. The CDR3 covers 17 residues. The CDR3 nucleotides read TGTGCCAGCAGACCTCAGACAGAGGTGAACTCCTACAATGAGCAGTTCTTC. It translates to CASRPQTEVNSYNEQFF.

This clonotype came up a few times. J is TRBJ2-5 and V is TRBV14; D unclear. V gave up 1 base and J gave up 1 base, with 16 bases separating them. The CDR3 extends over 17 amino acids. Per the germline V gene, CDR1 is SGHDN and CDR2 is FVKESK. CDR3 DNA: TGTGCCAGCAGCCAAGGTTTCGGTACAGTATCCCAAGAGACCCAGTACTTC. This sequence encodes CASSQGFGTVSQETQYF.

This clonotype is medium-sized (0.01 to 0.1%). Here the CDR3 reads CASITLGQNTGELFF. The CDR3 coding sequence is TGTGCCAGTATTACTTTGGGGCAGAACACCGGGGAGCTGTTTTTT. The chain joins TRBV19 to TRBJ2-2; weak D call: TRBD1 (5 bases). The V gene's germline CDR1 is LNHDA and CDR2 SQIVND (reference sequence). The CDR3 has 15 amino acids. Trimming removed 7 bases at V and 1 base at J, with 13 bases between. The full variable domain, rest sourced from reference TRBV19 and TRBJ2-2, is DGGITQSPKYLFRKEGQNVTLSCEQNLNHDAMYWYRQDPGQGLRLIYYSQIVNDFQKGDIAEGYSVSREKKESFPLTVTSAQKNPTAFYLCASITLGQNTGELFFGEGSRLTVL.

A few counts support this clonotype. This sequence joins TRBV27 and TRBJ2-7; D perhaps matches TRBD1 (5 bases). Per germline, CDR1 MNHEY and CDR2 SMNVEV (reference sequence). V dropped 4 bases and J dropped 3 bases, with 7 bases sitting between them. This CDR3 is 12 amino acids long. The CDR3 loop reads CASSSDSYEQYF. The CDR3 coding sequence is TGTGCCAGCAGTTCTGACAGCTACGAGCAGTACTTC.

On this clonotype itself: With a much larger clone just one base away, this may be a read error. The chain combines TRBV7-2 with TRBJ2-5, with D unresolved. Trimming left V 2 bases short and J 2 bases short, with 9 bases between. The CDR3 consists of 14 residues. Germline CDR1 and CDR2: SGHTA and FQGNSA. CDR3 sequence reads: CASSLIVTQETQYF. The CDR3 DNA reads TGTGCCAGCAGCTTAATCGTAACTCAAGAGACCCAGTACTTC.

Only a few counts were recorded for this clonotype. The rearrangement uses TRBV12-5 and TRBJ1-2; D perhaps matches TRBD1 (6 bases). CDR3 size: 15 residues. Germline loops: CDR1 LGHNT, CDR2 FRNRAP. Trimming removed 1 base at V and 7 bases at J, with 16 bases between. The CDR3 DNA reads as TGTGCTAGTGGTTTGGCGGGCTCGAAGGGGGGTGGCTACACCTTC. Translating it yields CASGLAGSKGGGYTF.

This clonotype was found many times. The CDR3 nucleotides are TGCAGCGTTGAAAATCAGGGAGGTTCCTACGAGCAGTACTTC. It translates to CSVENQGGSYEQYF. The rearrangement uses TRBV29-1 and TRBJ2-7; TRBD2 is a possible D gene (6 bases). Germline CDR1 SQVTM, CDR2 ANQGSEA. This CDR3 region has 14 residues. V was pared by 2 bases and J by 1 base, with 12 bases between.

About this clonotype: A much larger clone sits a single nucleotide away, making a read error possible. V usage is TRBV18 and J usage is TRBJ2-5; maybe TRBD2 (6 bases). The CDR3 extends over 13 amino acids. Germline loops: CDR1 KGHSH, CDR2 LQKENI. CDR3 protein: CASSRDFQEIQYF. CDR3 nucleotide sequence: TGTGCCAGCTCACGGGACTTCCAAGAGATCCAGTACTTC.

Many counts were recorded for this clonotype. This rearrangement joins TRBV12-3 or TRBV12-4 to TRBJ2-1; TRBD2 matches 14 bases. V dropped 5 bases and J dropped 1; count of bases not matched to a gene: 4. The CDR3 is 17 amino acids. In nucleotides, the CDR3 is TGTGCCAGCAGTCCAGGACTAGCGGGGGGATCCTACAATGAGCAGTTCTTC. Translated: CASSPGLAGGSYNEQFF.

The chain couples TRBV2 to TRBJ2-1, with D uncertain. The V gene's germline CDR1 is SNHLY and CDR2 FYNNEI. This CDR3 is built from 12 residues. Trimming pared 5 bases from V and 8 bases from J, leaving 10 bases between. The CDR3 region has the DNA TGTGCCAGCAGTTACTCAATCTATGAGCAGTTCTTC. Translation gives CASSYSIYEQFF.

The V gene is TRBV5-6, the J gene TRBJ2-5; unclear D gene. Trimming shortened V by 1 base and J by 2 bases, and 9 bases separated the two germline ends. The V gene's germline CDR1 is SGHDT and CDR2 YYEEEE. The CDR3 is 14 amino acids. CDR3 protein: CASSLIPVQETQYF. Here the CDR3 DNA reads TGTGCCAGCAGCTTGATCCCTGTTCAAGAGACCCAGTACTTC.

The J gene is TRBJ2-3, the V gene TRBV2; D gene ambiguous. CDR1 and CDR2 (germline): SNHLY, FYNNEI. This CDR3 has 15 residues. V was cut by 5 bases and J by 2 bases, with 14 bases left in between. The CDR3 region has the DNA TGTGCCAGCAGTCCCACCGAGTACCTCACAGATACGCAGTATTTT. Encoded protein: CASSPTEYLTDTQYF.

This clonotype is labeled as medium-sized. This chain links TRBV7-2 with TRBJ2-1, with 7 bases lining up with TRBD1. The CDR3 is made up of 14 amino acids. V lost 5 bases to trimming and J lost 1 base; unmatched junction nucleotides: 2. Per germline, CDR1 SGHTA and CDR2 FQGNSA. CDR3 loop: CASSRQGSYNEQFF. CDR3 sequence (DNA): TGTGCCAGCAGCAGACAGGGTTCCTACAATGAGCAGTTCTTC.

The chain recombines TRBV7-3 with TRBJ2-3; D gene uncertain. V was trimmed by 5 bases and J by 0 bases, leaving 12 bases between them. The CDR3 is 15 amino acids. Germline V CDR1 and CDR2: SGHTA, FQGTGA. The CDR3 DNA reads TGTGCCAGCAGCGCCGCCGGCACTAGCACAGATACGCAGTATTTT. Translated, it gives CASSAAGTSTDTQYF. Full variable domain (remainder filled in from reference TRBV7-3 and TRBJ2-3): GAGVSQTPSNKVTEKGKYVELRCDPISGHTALYWYRQSLGQGPEFLIYFQGTGAADDSGLPNDRFFAVRPEGSVSTLKIQRTERGDSAVYLCASSAAGTSTDTQYFGPGTRLTVL.

This clonotype occurred a few times. The chain is built from TRBV30 and TRBJ2-1; 7 bases fit TRBD1. V lost 2 bases and J lost 6; bases outside the gene matches: 13. Germline V CDR1 and CDR2: GTSNPN, SVGIG (reference sequence). The CDR3 is made up of 16 amino acids. This CDR3 reads CAWSIRGQPISNEQFF. In DNA form, the CDR3 reads TGTGCCTGGAGTATCCGGGGACAGCCTATTTCCAATGAGCAGTTCTTC.

The chain couples TRBV12-3 or TRBV12-4 to TRBJ2-1, with D possibly being TRBD2 (6 bases). The CDR3 is made up of 17 amino acids. V was cut by 4 bases and J by 9 bases, with 25 bases left in between. DNA of the CDR3: TGTGCCAGCAGTTCCGGGACTTGGTTTGCGGAAAATGGTGAGCAGTTCTTC. It yields the protein CASSSGTWFAENGEQFF.

The J gene is TRBJ2-2, the V gene TRBV7-3; D gene uncertain. CDR1 SGHTA and CDR2 FQGTGA come from the germline V gene. This CDR3 region has 13 residues. Trimming pared 6 bases from V and 8 bases from J, leaving 13 bases between. CDR3 in DNA: TGTGCCAGCAGAAGGACCACTTCGGGGGAGCTGTTTTTT. It encodes CASRRTTSGELFF. The full variable domain, in which reference TRBV7-3 and TRBJ2-2 provide the parts outside the CDR3, is GAGVSQTPSNKVTEKGKYVELRCDPISGHTALYWYRQSLGQGPEFLIYFQGTGAADDSGLPNDRFFAVRPEGSVSTLKIQRTERGDSAVYLCASRRTTSGELFFGEGSRLTVL.

Within the sample, this clonotype is medium-sized. The chain links TRBV10-3 to TRBJ2-1; no clear D gene. V was pared by 0 bases and J by 0 bases, with 6 bases between. The CDR3 is made up of 15 amino acids. Germline V gene sequence: CDR1 ENHRY, CDR2 SYGVKD. The CDR3 protein is CAISESGGSYNEQFF. The CDR3 coding sequence is TGTGCCATCAGTGAGTCGGGCGGCTCCTACAATGAGCAGTTCTTC.

In its sample, this clonotype ranks as medium-sized. The chain combines TRBV10-3 with TRBJ2-1; the D call may be TRBD1 or TRBD2 (6 bases each). Germline V gene sequence: CDR1 ENHRY, CDR2 SYGVKD. Deletions cut 5 bases from V and 9 bases from J, with 20 bases between. The CDR3 loop spans 15 amino acids. As DNA, the CDR3 is TGTGCCATCAGTAAAGGGGGACTGGGGGTTGGTGAGCAGTTCTTC. Translating it yields CAISKGGLGVGEQFF.

This clonotype was seen many times. The chain couples TRBV6-5 to TRBJ1-3, with D unclear. The germline V gene encodes CDR1 MNHEY and CDR2 SVGAGI. The CDR3 is 17 amino acids. Trimming cost V 6 bases and J 0 bases, with 18 bases left between them. CDR3 residues: CASRAASLAVSGNTIYF. CDR3 coding DNA: TGTGCCAGCAGGGCGGCGTCGTTGGCGGTCTCTGGAAACACCATATATTTT.